The clone carrying this T cell receptor beta chain was counted once. The sample originates from a study of control samples from healthy donors and cancer patients. In germline, CDR1 is MNHEY, CDR2 SMNVEV (reference sequence). V was clipped by 6 bases and J by 0 bases, with 15 bases between them. The CDR3 is 15 amino acids. TCRdb's copy holds only in-frame clones and misses some; the assay was immunoSEQ multiplex PCR. The table shows about 90,000 clones, with over 90% occurring only once. Sequencing input: blood. This chain uses TRBV27 with TRBJ2-7; D possibly corresponds to TRBD2 (6 bases). This receptor was taken from a woman aged 25 to 39 in good health. In DNA, the CDR3 is TGTGCCAGCAGAATGCGGCGGGATAGCTCCTACGAGCAGTACTTC. Translation gives CASRMRRDSSYEQYF.